This T cell receptor beta chain originates from a study of shared clonotypes between healthy human individuals. Notes on the study in general: Among a few donors, about 4.6% of naive CD4 clonotypes were found in common.

The V segment lost 1 base and the J segment 5 bases; nucleotides outside the gene matches: 7. Germline V gene data show CDR1 as WNHNN and CDR2 as SYGVQD (reference sequence). The CDR3 consists of 15 residues. Comment on this clone: The antigen is not known.

Cells designated naive CD8 were CD45RO-negative and were positively selected for CCR7, with terminally differentiated effector memory CD45RA+ cells excluded. All donors were Caucasian adults living in Nashville, Tennessee. Produced via immunoSEQ multiplex PCR; TCRdb's table is partial and in-frame only. The repertoire holds about 1.9 million clones, around 95% seen once, with about 1.7% in the top ten. Sequencing was done on a sample of naive CD8+ T cells from PBMCs. This sequence originates from a man aged 18-30 years in good health. Some clones in this sample may be carry-over from other donors' samples. The chain links TRBV10-1 to TRBJ2-5, with TRBD2 matching over 7 bases. CDR3 nucleotides: TGCGCCAGCAGTGAGTTGAGGGAGGGCCCGGAGACCCAGTACTTC. Its protein product is CASSELREGPETQYF.